The 17 T cell receptor beta chains below all came from one sample that was sequenced in a study of glioma-infiltrating T cells after dendritic cell vaccination. The protocol was immunoSEQ multiplex PCR, while the TCRdb copy is restricted to in-frame clones and leaves out a portion. The table records fewer than 110,000 clones, roughly 79% of them present only once. The sequencing used blood, collected before dendritic cell vaccination. Receptors originate from a human donor with glioblastoma.

J is TRBJ2-7 and V is TRBV2; TRBD1 aligns across 10 bases. V trimming: 6 bases; J trimming: 6 bases; junction bases outside the gene matches: 5. The CDR3 covers 13 residues. Germline V lookup: CDR1 SNHLY, CDR2 FYNNEI. As DNA, the CDR3 is TGTGCCAGCAGCGCCGGACAGGGGGGCGAGCAGTACTTC. Amino acid sequence: CASSAGQGGEQYF. Looking up the rest from reference TRBV2 and TRBJ2-7 gives the full variable domain: EPEVTQTPSHQVTQMGQEVILRCVPISNHLYFYWYRQILGQKVEFLVSFYNNEISEKSEIFDDQFSVERPDGSNFTLKIRSTKLEDSAMYFCASSAGQGGEQYFGPGTRLTVT.

The chain joins TRBV5-6 to TRBJ1-5; D gene unclear. V was trimmed by 4 bases and J by 4 bases, leaving 15 bases between them. Germline-derived CDR1 and CDR2 are SGHDT and YYEEEE. CDR3 size: 15 residues. In nucleotides, the CDR3 is TGTGCCAGCAGCACAAACCACAGAGAAAATCAGCCCCAGCATTTT. This translates into CASSTNHRENQPQHF.

The J gene is TRBJ1-5, the V gene TRBV30; unclear D gene. The CDR3 is 15 residues long. Germline V gene sequence: CDR1 GTSNPN, CDR2 SVGIG (reference sequence). V lost 2 bases, J lost 0 bases, and 11 bases lay in between. The CDR3 region has the DNA TGTGCCTGGAGTACCGAGGCTTCTAGCAATCAGCCCCAGCATTTT. Translated, it gives CAWSTEASSNQPQHF.

This clone was observed a few times. Other DNA sequences in this specimen translate into the identical CDR3. The CDR3 protein is CASSIDLETQYF. CDR3 nucleotides: TGTGCCAGTAGTATAGATCTGGAGACCCAGTACTTC. The V and J genes are TRBV19 and TRBJ2-5; D remains unclear. The V gene's germline CDR1 is LNHDA and CDR2 SQIVND (reference sequence). This CDR3 is built from 12 residues. The germline V and J ends were trimmed by 0 bases and 5 bases, with 4 bases remaining between them.

The chain uses TRBV5-4 and TRBJ2-3; the D gene is possibly TRBD1 (6 bases). The CDR3 length is 15 residues. Germline lookup yields CDR1 SGHNT and CDR2 YYREEE (reference sequence). Deletions cut 0 bases from V and 2 bases from J, with 10 bases between. The CDR3 DNA sequence: TGTGCCAGCAGCTTGGGGGGGACATTCACAGATACGCAGTATTTT. This gives the protein CASSLGGTFTDTQYF.

This clone has a single count. The chain is built from TRBV11-2 and TRBJ2-2; tentative D call: TRBD2 (5 bases). The CDR3 is 14 amino acids. Looked up from germline, CDR1 is SGHAT and CDR2 is FQNNGV. Trimming stripped 4 bases from V and 5 bases from J, with 11 bases between. The CDR3 here is CASSSSSGTGELFF. CDR3 nucleotides: TGTGCCAGCAGCTCTAGCTCGGGGACCGGGGAGCTGTTTTTT. The whole variable domain, remainder taken from reference TRBV11-2 and TRBJ2-2, is EAGVAQSPRYKIIEKRQSVAFWCNPISGHATLYWYQQILGQGPKLLIQFQNNGVVDDSQLPKDRFSAERLKGVDSTLKIQPAKLEDSAVYLCASSSSSGTGELFFGEGSRLTVL.

The V gene is TRBV6-4, the J gene TRBJ2-2, with D perhaps TRBD1 (5 bases). V was pared by 2 bases and J by 7 bases, with 11 bases between. The CDR3 has 14 amino acids. Germline CDR1 and CDR2: MRHNA and SNTAGT. In DNA, the CDR3 is TGTGCCAGCAGTGACGGTGCAGGGATCGGGGAGCTGTTTTTT. Amino acid sequence: CASSDGAGIGELFF.

This chain joins TRBV18 and TRBJ2-5; 11 nucleotides line up with TRBD2. Gene TRBJ2-7 matches the end of the DNA better, so the J call may be wrong. The germline V gene has CDR1 KGHSH and CDR2 LQKENI. This CDR3 has 16 amino acids. CDR3 DNA: TGTGCCAGCTCACCACCACAACTAGCGGGGGCCTACGAGCAGTACTTC. Protein sequence: CASSPPQLAGAYEQYF.

This chain joins TRBV25-1 and TRBJ2-5, with D unresolved. This CDR3 is 12 amino acids long. Looked up from germline, CDR1 is MGHDK and CDR2 is SYGVNS. V shed 1 base and J shed 5 bases, with 5 bases lying between them. The CDR3 DNA follows: TGTGCCAGCAGTGAATTAGAGGAGACCCAGTACTTC. It yields the protein CASSELEETQYF.

Concerning this clone: Other nucleotide sequences from this sample produce the same CDR3. The chain combines TRBV4-2 with TRBJ1-3, with D perhaps TRBD1 (6 bases). Germline V gene lookup returns CDR1 LGHNA and CDR2 YNFKEQ. The CDR3 runs 15 residues. Deletions cut 4 bases from V and 0 bases from J, with 10 bases between. The CDR3 region is CASSLDRSSGNTIYF. CDR3 DNA: TGTGCCAGCAGCCTCGACAGGAGCTCTGGAAACACCATATATTTT.

CDR3 sequence (DNA): TGTGCCAGCAGCCCCGGGACAGCACGCACAGATACGCAGTATTTT. It is translated as CASSPGTARTDTQYF. This rearrangement joins TRBV27 to TRBJ2-3; 7 bases are shared with TRBD1. Germline values: CDR1 MNHEY, CDR2 SMNVEV (reference sequence). The CDR3 is 15 amino acids. Unmatched junction bases numbered 7, after V lost 6 bases and J lost 1 base.

This clone was seen just once. The rearrangement links TRBV11-1 to TRBJ2-5; the D gene is possibly TRBD1 (5 bases). Germline loops: CDR1 SGHAT, CDR2 FQDESV (reference sequence). Trimming pared 3 bases from V and 5 bases from J, leaving 16 bases between. CDR3 length: 15 residues. Here the CDR3 DNA reads TGTGCCAGCAGCTTTTCCTCAGGGAATGTCGAGACCCAGTACTTC. Amino acid sequence: CASSFSSGNVETQYF.

The chain links TRBV18 to TRBJ1-2; 7 bases align to TRBD1. The CDR3 contains 17 residues. V shed 1 base, J shed 1 base, and the junction held 9 bases outside the gene matches. CDR1 is KGHSH, CDR2 LQKENI, per germline. CDR3 DNA: TGTGCCAGCTCACCACAAGGGGGCAGCACCTTTAACTATGGCTACACCTTC. Amino acids: CASSPQGGSTFNYGYTF.

This sequence joins TRBV27 and TRBJ2-3; the D gene is possibly TRBD2 (6 bases). Trimming took 2 bases from V and 2 from J, leaving 11 bases between them. This CDR3 is 15 amino acids long. The germline CDR1 and CDR2 sequences are MNHEY and SMNVEV (reference sequence). The CDR3: CASSLAGINTDTQYF. In nucleotides, the CDR3 is TGTGCCAGCAGTTTAGCGGGGATTAACACAGATACGCAGTATTTT.

The J gene is TRBJ2-7, the V gene TRBV7-2, with TRBD1 matching 9 bases. Germline V gene sequence: CDR1 SGHTA, CDR2 FQGNSA. J lost 4 bases, V lost 3 bases, and 4 bases had no gene match. This CDR3 is built from 14 residues. The CDR3 DNA is TGTGCCAGCAGCTTCACGGGACAGGGTTACGAGCAGTACTTC. Its translation: CASSFTGQGYEQYF.

The chain employs TRBV5-6 and TRBJ2-5, with D uncertain. The germline V gene has CDR1 SGHDT and CDR2 YYEEEE. V lost 0 bases to trimming and J lost 7 bases, with 13 bases between them. The CDR3 spans 14 residues. CDR3 DNA: TGTGCCAGCAGCTTGGGGGTGTCTTCAGGGACCCAGTACTTC. Its translation is CASSLGVSSGTQYF.

The CDR3 DNA follows: TGTGCCAGCTCACCCGGGACTAGCGGGGAATTGGGAGATACGCAGTATTTT. Its translation: CASSPGTSGELGDTQYF. This chain uses TRBV18 with TRBJ2-3; TRBD2 agrees at 13 bases. With V trimmed by 3 bases and J by 5 bases, 8 bases remained unmatched. The length of the CDR3 is 17 residues. CDR1 KGHSH and CDR2 LQKENI come from the germline V gene.